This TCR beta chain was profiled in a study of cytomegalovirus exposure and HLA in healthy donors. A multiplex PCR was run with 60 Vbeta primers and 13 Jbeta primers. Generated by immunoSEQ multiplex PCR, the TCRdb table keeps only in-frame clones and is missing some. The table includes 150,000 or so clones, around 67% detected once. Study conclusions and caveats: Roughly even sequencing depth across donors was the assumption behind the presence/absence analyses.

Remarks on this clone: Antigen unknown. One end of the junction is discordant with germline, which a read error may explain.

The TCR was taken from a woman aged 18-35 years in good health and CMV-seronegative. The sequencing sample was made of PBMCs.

Here the CDR3 reads CASSIKVGSSGANGLTF. The CDR3 DNA is TGTGCCAGTAGTATTAAGGTCGGAAGCTCTGGGGCCAACGGCCTGACTTTC. The rearrangement joins TRBV19 to TRBJ2-6; D might be TRBD1 (5 bases). The length of the CDR3 is 17 residues. Germline CDR1 LNHDA, CDR2 SQIVND (reference sequence). Full variable domain (outside the CDR3, taken from reference TRBV19 and TRBJ2-6): DGGITQSPKYLFRKEGQNVTLSCEQNLNHDAMYWYRQDPGQGLRLIYYSQIVNDFQKGDIAEGYSVSREKKESFPLTVTSAQKNPTAFYLCASSIKVGSSGANGLTFGAGSRLTVL.